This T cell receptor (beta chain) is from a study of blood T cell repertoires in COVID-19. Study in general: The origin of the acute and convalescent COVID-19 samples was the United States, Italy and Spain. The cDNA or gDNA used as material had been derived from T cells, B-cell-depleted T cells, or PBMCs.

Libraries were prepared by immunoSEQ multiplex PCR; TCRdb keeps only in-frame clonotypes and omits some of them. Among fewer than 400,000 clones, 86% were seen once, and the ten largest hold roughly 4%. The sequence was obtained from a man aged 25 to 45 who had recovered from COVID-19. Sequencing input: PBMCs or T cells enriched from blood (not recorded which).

The CDR3 region has the DNA TGTGCCAGCAGCGCCTTGGGACTAGCGGGAGGGCCAGATACGCAGTATTTT. It is translated as CASSALGLAGGPDTQYF. This chain links TRBV9 with TRBJ2-3; 16 nucleotides match TRBD2. Germline values: CDR1 SGDLS, CDR2 YYNGEE. The V and J ends lost 3 bases and 4 bases, in that order; junction bases with no gene match: 5. The CDR3 has 17 amino acids.